Sequencing of this T cell receptor beta chain was carried out in a study of blood T cell repertoires in COVID-19. The wider study: Researchers got acute and convalescent COVID-19 samples from the United States, Italy and Spain. T cells, B-cell-depleted T cells, or PBMCs provided the cDNA or gDNA that served as material.

CDR1 is SGHDT, CDR2 YYEEEE, per germline. V gave up 1 base and J gave up 9 bases; unmatched junction bases: 6. This CDR3 is built from 14 residues. Authors' methods: The assay estimated nucleated cells by amplifying reference gene primers. Repertoires were generated with immunoSEQ multiplex PCR, while TCRdb's copy carries only in-frame clones and drops some. V and J calls and clone size are as listed in that table; D and trimming were resolved from the DNA. The profile covers about 99,000 clones, with about four fifths appearing a single time and 15% to 20% taken by the ten largest. This TCR came from a woman of 80 years or more with active or convalescent COVID-19. The chain joins TRBV5-6 to TRBJ2-1; TRBD2 aligns across 8 bases. Material for sequencing was peripheral blood. The CDR3 region is CASSLMGLVGEQFF. In DNA, the CDR3 is TGTGCCAGCAGCTTGATGGGACTAGTGGGTGAGCAGTTCTTC.